This TCR beta chain was identified in a study of T cell responses to AZD1222 COVID-19 vaccine. In germline, CDR1 is MNHEY, CDR2 SVGAGI. The CDR3 is made up of 12 amino acids. V shed 7 bases, J shed 6 bases, and the junction held 3 bases outside the gene matches. Data came from immunoSEQ multiplex PCR; TCRdb stores just in-frame clones and leaves some out. The table shows 70,000 to 95,000 clones, with approximately 92% occurring only once. This TCR was recovered from an adult who received the AZD1222 COVID-19 vaccine. The sample in question was peripheral blood, obtained 28 days after the second AZD1222 dose. The V and J genes are TRBV6-5 and TRBJ1-2; 9 nucleotides line up with TRBD1. The CDR3 bases are TGTGCCAGCAACCGACAGGGGGATGGCTACACCTTC. It translates to CASNRQGDGYTF.